This T cell receptor (beta chain) was identified in a study of T cell responses to AZD1222 COVID-19 vaccine. Findings of the study overall: As reported, nearly half of all spike-specific TCRs target variant regions that are unmutated. Only six or seven AZD1222 recipients were seropositive at baseline.

This table comes from immunoSEQ multiplex PCR, and its TCRdb copy is limited to in-frame clones, with some not included. The sample records roughly 170,000 clones, roughly nine tenths being singletons. Comments on this clone: What it binds is not known.

This CDR3 is built from 12 residues. CDR1 and CDR2 (germline): MNHEY, SVGEGT. Trimming took 6 bases from V and 6 from J, leaving 12 bases between them. Sequencing used peripheral blood, obtained on day 0 of AZD1222 vaccination. This receptor was identified in an adult in good health. The chain employs TRBV6-2 or TRBV6-3 and TRBJ2-7; unclear D gene. This CDR3 reads CASSQDGPEQYF. CDR3 DNA: TGTGCCAGCAGCCAGGACGGACCCGAGCAGTACTTC.